The T cell receptor beta chain under discussion was sequenced for a study of blood T cells in healthy people across ages. Primers used in a second PCR of roughly 6 to 11 cycles were a sample-barcoded 5' primer and a J-beta primer mix. MiXCR was run by TCRdb on the 5' RACE reads, yielding one entry per CDR3 protein. Here the sample spans hundreds of thousands of distinct CDR3 sequences, 56% being singletons. This clonotype was detected a few times. The study isolated at least 6.5 million PBMCs from each sample. The sequenced sample was blood. The sequence came from a man aged 35-49 years in good health.

This chain's CDR3 is CASSQGGLADDEQFF. Here the CDR3 DNA reads TGCGCCAGCAGCCAAGGGGGACTAGCGGACGATGAGCAGTTCTTC. The chain links TRBV4-3 to TRBJ2-1; 11 bases match TRBD2. With 1 base clipped from V and 8 bases from J, the junction kept 4 bases outside the gene matches. This CDR3 spans 15 amino acids. Germline assignment: CDR1 LGHNA and CDR2 YSLEER.